The 12 T cell receptor beta chains listed next were all sequenced from one sample in a study of early T cells in non-severe SARS-CoV-2 infection (dated by TCRdb to 2020 to 2023). Library preparation used 5' RACE. Sequencing used a NextSeq 500. TCRdb ran its own pipeline on the public reads, namely fastp trimming at Q25 and MiXCR clone calling, and kept in-frame beta chains. Each CDR3 protein gets just one entry, which takes the most common genes and DNA from the rows behind it. In this sample the table shows roughly 53,000 distinct CDR3 sequences, roughly 8.7% of which occur a single time. Roughly 4% of the sample is taken by the ten largest. The sample in question was whole blood, obtained at baseline. These receptors originate from an adult who was a healthcare worker with PCR-confirmed SARS-CoV-2 infection or an uninfected control (not recorded which).

This clonotype occurred a few times. The genes are TRBV7-9 and TRBJ2-2, with D unclear. The CDR3 loop spans 15 amino acids. V lost 7 bases and J lost 3, with 15 bases in between. The germline V gene has CDR1 SEHNR and CDR2 FQNEAQ (reference sequence). The DNA for the CDR3 is TGTGCCAGCACACGCTCGGTAGCCGACACCGGGGAGCTGTTTTTT. Translating it yields CASTRSVADTGELFF.

This clonotype was seen repeatedly, ten times or more. The junction and the germline gene differ at one end; a read error may be behind it. V gene TRBV23-1 combines with J gene TRBJ2-7; D not certain. TRBV23-1 is labeled an ORF, and its function is uncertain. The CDR3 spans 16 residues. The CDR3 protein is CASRQSPPPPPCEQYF. CDR3 nucleotides: TGCGCCAGCAGACAATCGCCCCCTCCCCCCCCCTGCGAGCAGTACTTC.

This clonotype came up many times. The chain carries TRBV6-6 and TRBJ1-1; weak D call: TRBD1 (5 bases). V was shortened by 7 bases and J by 5 bases, with 23 bases between the two germline ends. This CDR3 has 16 residues. The germline V gene has CDR1 MNHNY and CDR2 SVGAGI (reference sequence). The CDR3 here is CASIPGGWLRTTEAFF. CDR3 bases: TGTGCCAGCATCCCGGGGGGGTGGTTACGAACAACTGAAGCTTTCTTT.

V is TRBV20-1 and J is TRBJ2-1; D call uncertain. The CDR3 spans 13 residues. Germline CDR1 and CDR2: DFQATT and SNEGSKA (reference sequence). Trimming cost V 1 base and J 5 bases, with 9 bases left between them. The CDR3 DNA reads TGCAGTGCTAGAGCCCGATCGAACAATGAGCAGTTCTTC. Amino acid sequence: CSARARSNNEQFF.

This clonotype has a count of ten or more. The chain uses TRBV12-5 and TRBJ1-2, with D maybe TRBD1 (5 bases). Germline V gene sequence: CDR1 LGHNT, CDR2 FRNRAP. Trimming cost V 0 bases and J 8 bases, with 7 bases left between them. The CDR3 sequence is 12 residues long. For the CDR3, the DNA is TGTGCTAGTGGTTTGGTACAGGACGGCTACACCTTC. Translating it yields CASGLVQDGYTF.

This chain connects TRBV11-3 to TRBJ2-3; maybe TRBD2 (7 bases). Looked up from germline, CDR1 is SGHNT and CDR2 is YENEEA. Trimming removed 4 bases at V and 6 bases at J, with 14 bases between. This CDR3 has 14 residues. For the CDR3, the DNA is TGTGCCAGCAGCTCGGGGGGCGTTCTTGATACGCAGTATTTT. Its protein product is CASSSGGVLDTQYF. The variable domain in full, with the rest retrieved from reference TRBV11-3 and TRBJ2-3, is EAGVVQSPRYKIIEKKQPVAFWCNPISGHNTLYWYLQNLGQGPELLIRYENEEAVDDSQLPKDRFSAERLKGVDSTLKIQPAELGDSAVYLCASSSGGVLDTQYFGPGTRLTVL.

J is TRBJ2-1 and V is TRBV6-6; 7 bases fit TRBD1. With V trimmed by 7 bases and J by 8 bases, 8 bases remained unmatched. The CDR3 covers 13 residues. Germline V gene sequence: CDR1 MNHNY, CDR2 SVGAGI (reference sequence). DNA of the CDR3: TGTGCCAGCACCGTACAGGGGCGGGATGAGCAGTTCTTC. Protein product: CASTVQGRDEQFF.

About this clonotype: Being one base from a much bigger clone, this may be a read error. V is TRBV20-1 and J is TRBJ2-7; the D is unclear. Germline V gives CDR1 DFQATT, CDR2 SNEGSKA (reference sequence). This CDR3 is 11 amino acids long. V was clipped by 3 bases and J by 3 bases, with 6 bases between them. The CDR3 loop reads CSAREIYEQYF. DNA for the CDR3: TGCAGTGCTAGGGAAATCTACGAGCAGTACTTC.

This clonotype was observed many times. The rearrangement joins TRBV7-9 to TRBJ2-7; a weak D match, TRBD2 (6 bases). With 5 bases removed from V and 5 bases from J, the gap between germline ends came to 16 bases. Germline lookup yields CDR1 SEHNR and CDR2 FQNEAQ (reference sequence). The CDR3 extends over 14 amino acids. The CDR3 coding sequence is TGTGCCAGCAGCCACGTGGGGGGTGGCAACGAGCAGTACTTC. It encodes CASSHVGGGNEQYF. Full variable domain (remainder filled in from reference TRBV7-9 and TRBJ2-7): DTGVSQNPRHKITKRGQNVTFRCDPISEHNRLYWYRQTLGQGPEFLTYFQNEAQLEKSRLLSDRFSAERPKGSFSTLEIQRTEQGDSAMYLCASSHVGGGNEQYFGPGTRLTVT.

This clonotype occurred a few times. This chain joins TRBV19 and TRBJ2-1; D gene uncertain. This CDR3 is 15 amino acids long. Trimming took off 1 base at V and 0 bases at J, with 7 bases between the two ends. Germline CDR1 and CDR2: LNHDA and SQIVND (reference sequence). This CDR3 is CASSIGPSSYNEQFF. The DNA of the CDR3 is TGTGCCAGTAGTATAGGGCCGAGCTCCTACAATGAGCAGTTCTTC.

This chain links TRBV20-1 with TRBJ1-1; D not resolved. The CDR3 totals 13 residues. V lost 0 bases, J lost 1 base, and 6 bases lay in between. From germline, CDR1 is DFQATT and CDR2 SNEGSKA (reference sequence). Here the CDR3 reads CSARDLSNTEAFF. The CDR3 coding sequence is TGCAGTGCTAGAGATCTTTCGAACACTGAAGCTTTCTTT.

Many counts were recorded for this clonotype. The chain couples TRBV20-1 to TRBJ2-3, with D unclear. Germline CDR1 DFQATT, CDR2 SNEGSKA (reference sequence). The CDR3 length is 15 residues. With 1 base removed from V and 7 bases from J, the gap between germline ends came to 18 bases. The CDR3 reads CSARVYGAKMYTQYF. The DNA for the CDR3 is TGCAGTGCTAGAGTGTACGGTGCCAAGATGTATACGCAGTATTTT.